The 18 T cell receptor beta chains reported below all come from one sample, sequenced in a study of blood T cells in healthy people across ages. Together with a sample-barcoded 5' primer, a J-beta primer mix was included in a second PCR lasting roughly 6 to 12 cycles. One entry per CDR3 protein, called by TCRdb with MiXCR from the 5' RACE reads. The data contain approximately 900,000 distinct CDR3 sequences, almost 30% of them seen just once; the ten biggest clones take up about 10%. The same data also contributed to another study, on T cells of mothers and their children.

The sample was blood. These receptors were obtained from a woman between 35 and 50 years old in good health.

The chain couples TRBV7-9 to TRBJ2-4; 8 nucleotides match TRBD1. Germline trimming cut 1 base from V and 8 bases from J; bases unmatched to any gene: 7. CDR1 and CDR2 (germline): SEHNR, FQNEAQ (reference sequence). This CDR3 contains 15 residues. The CDR3 nucleotides are TGTGCCAGCAGCTTAGAGGGCACGACAGGGGACATTCAGTACTTC. Encoded protein: CASSLEGTTGDIQYF. Using reference TRBV7-9 and TRBJ2-4 for the parts outside the CDR3, the full variable domain is DTGVSQNPRHKITKRGQNVTFRCDPISEHNRLYWYRQTLGQGPEFLTYFQNEAQLEKSRLLSDRFSAERPKGSFSTLEIQRTEQGDSAMYLCASSLEGTTGDIQYFGAGTRLSVL.

This chain connects TRBV7-6 to TRBJ1-4; unclear D gene. The CDR3 is 15 residues long. The germline V gene has CDR1 SGHVS and CDR2 FNYEAQ. The V end was cut by 5 bases, the J end by 4 bases, with 14 bases between. CDR3 loop: CASSHYKAGNEKLFF. The CDR3 DNA reads as TGTGCCAGCAGCCATTACAAGGCCGGTAATGAAAAACTGTTTTTT. The entire variable domain, with the rest obtained from reference TRBV7-6 and TRBJ1-4, is as follows: GAGVSQSPRYKVTKRGQDVALRCDPISGHVSLYWYRQALGQGPEFLTYFNYEAQQDKSGLPNDRFSAERPEGSISTLTIQRTEQRDSAMYRCASSHYKAGNEKLFFGSGTQLSVL.

This clonotype was counted only a few times. The CDR3 spells CASSVPGARVGEQFF. The CDR3 bases are TGTGCCAGCAGCGTCCCGGGGGCCCGGGTGGGCGAGCAGTTCTTC. This chain connects TRBV9 to TRBJ2-1, with D perhaps matching TRBD1 or TRBD2 (6 bases each). Germline V gives CDR1 SGDLS, CDR2 YYNGEE. V lost 2 bases and J lost 10, with 19 bases in between. The CDR3 covers 15 residues.

The table lists this clonotype with a few counts. This chain joins TRBV5-1 and TRBJ1-6; 8 bases match TRBD1. The ends lost 0 bases at V and 8 bases at J; junction bases unmatched: 4. The germline V gene encodes CDR1 SGHRS and CDR2 YFSETQ. There are 15 residues in the CDR3. The CDR3 spells CASSLEAQGDSPLHF. CDR3 coding DNA: TGCGCCAGCAGCTTGGAGGCACAGGGGGATTCACCCCTCCACTTT. The full variable domain, rest sourced from reference TRBV5-1 and TRBJ1-6, is KAGVTQTPRYLIKTRGQQVTLSCSPISGHRSVSWYQQTPGQGLQFLFEYFSETQRNKGNFPGRFSGRQFSNSRSEMNVSTLELGDSALYLCASSLEAQGDSPLHFGNGTRLTVT.

The rearrangement links TRBV4-1 to TRBJ2-1; 9 bases align to TRBD1. V lost 1 base to trimming and J lost 7 bases; unmatched junction nucleotides: 17. Germline CDR1 MGHRA, CDR2 YSYEKL. The length of the CDR3 is 19 residues. CDR3 amino acids: CASSQVLHPGQGRGNEQFF. The CDR3 nucleotides read TGCGCCAGCAGCCAAGTACTTCATCCGGGACAGGGTAGGGGTAATGAGCAGTTCTTC.

This chain joins TRBV29-1 and TRBJ2-3, with TRBD1 identical over 9 bases. The length of the CDR3 is 14 residues. V shed 7 bases, J shed 1 base, and the junction held 6 bases outside the gene matches. The germline CDR1 and CDR2 sequences are SQVTM and ANQGSEA. The CDR3, as DNA: TGCAGCGCCACAGGGGGCGGTCGCACAGATACGCAGTATTTT. Its translation is CSATGGGRTDTQYF.

The chain carries TRBV2 and TRBJ2-3; 13 positions agree with TRBD2. V lost 3 bases and J lost 5; bases outside the gene matches: 5. The CDR3 consists of 16 residues. CDR1 is SNHLY and CDR2 is FYNNEI in the germline V gene. As DNA, the CDR3 is TGTGCCAGCAGTGATGGGACTAGCGGGGTCGGAGATACGCAGTATTTT. Translation gives CASSDGTSGVGDTQYF.

J is TRBJ1-6 and V is TRBV2; no reliable D call. There are 13 residues in the CDR3. Trimming took off 4 bases at V and 12 bases at J, with 13 bases between the two ends. The germline CDR1 and CDR2 sequences are SNHLY and FYNNEI. CDR3 protein: CASSVEIRRPLHF. In nucleotides, the CDR3 is TGTGCCAGCAGTGTGGAAATCAGGCGACCCCTCCACTTT.

The genes are TRBV20-1 and TRBJ2-2; D may correspond to TRBD1 or TRBD2 (5 bases each). The CDR3 runs to 13 residues. Germline V CDR1 and CDR2: DFQATT, SNEGSKA (reference sequence). The CDR3 loop is CSTVRDHTGELFF. The CDR3 DNA reads TGCAGCACTGTCAGGGACCACACCGGGGAGCTGTTTTTT.

V gene TRBV7-2 combines with J gene TRBJ1-5, with a weak D call TRBD1 (5 bases). Trimming cost V 0 bases and J 7 bases, with 13 bases left between them. The CDR3 contains 15 residues. The germline gives CDR1 SGHTA, CDR2 FQGNSA. CDR3 bases: TGTGCCAGCAGCTTAGCATCGGGGGTAGGGCAGCCCCAGCATTTT. It yields the protein CASSLASGVGQPQHF.

In its sample, this clonotype was seen many times. The rearrangement links TRBV28 to TRBJ2-3; D is ambiguous. Per the germline V gene, CDR1 is MDHEN and CDR2 is SYDVKM. Trimming left V 7 bases short and J 0 bases short, with 8 bases between. CDR3 size: 13 residues. CDR3 in amino acids: CASTISSTDTQYF. CDR3 sequence (DNA): TGTGCCAGCACAATAAGTAGCACAGATACGCAGTATTTT. Together with reference TRBV28 and TRBJ2-3, the CDR3 gives the full variable domain: DVKVTQSSRYLVKRTGEKVFLECVQDMDHENMFWYRQDPGLGLRLIYFSYDVKMKEKGDIPEGYSVSREKKERFSLILESASTNQTSMYLCASTISSTDTQYFGPGTRLTVL.

This clonotype was counted only a few times. The chain joins TRBV29-1 to TRBJ2-2; perhaps D is TRBD1 or TRBD2 (5 bases each). The CDR3 is made up of 13 amino acids. Germline V gene sequence: CDR1 SQVTM, CDR2 ANQGSEA. The V end was cut by 1 base, the J end by 13 bases, with 16 bases between. The CDR3 reads CSVEVPGFGTLFF. As DNA, the CDR3 is TGCAGCGTTGAAGTTCCGGGGTTTGGGACGCTGTTTTTT.

About this clonotype itself: A read error may produce the germline difference seen at one junction end. V usage is TRBV20-1 and J usage is TRBJ2-1, with D perhaps TRBD2 (5 bases). Germline CDR1 is DFQATT and CDR2 is SNEGSKA (reference sequence). This CDR3 has 14 residues. CDR3 loop: CSARIPGVCNGQFF. CDR3 nucleotides: TGCAGTGCTCGCATCCCCGGGGTTTGTAATGGGCAGTTCTTC.

The J gene is TRBJ2-7, the V gene TRBV6-1; 7 bases are shared with TRBD1. CDR3 size: 17 residues. Trimming cost V 3 bases and J 1 base; bases outside gene matches: 12. Per the germline V gene, CDR1 is MNHNS and CDR2 is SASEGT. Written as DNA, the CDR3 is TGTGCCAGCAGTGAGGGACGGCTGAGGGGGCTATCCTACGAGCAGTACTTC. It yields the protein CASSEGRLRGLSYEQYF.

This clonotype occurred many times. The chain has TRBV20-1 and TRBJ2-6; D is possibly TRBD2 (5 bases). Germline-derived CDR1 and CDR2 are DFQATT and SNEGSKA (reference sequence). V was shortened by 0 bases and J by 0 bases, with 12 bases between the two germline ends. The CDR3 runs 17 residues. The CDR3 spells CSARDVAGLSGANVLTF. CDR3 bases: TGCAGTGCTAGAGATGTTGCGGGCCTCTCTGGGGCCAACGTCCTGACTTTC.

This clonotype has only a few counts. The rearrangement links TRBV5-1 to TRBJ1-5; 9 bases are a match to TRBD1. The junction had 8 bases not matched to a gene; V was cut back by 3 bases and J by 7 bases. This CDR3 has 15 residues. Germline CDR1 is SGHRS and CDR2 is YFSETQ. The CDR3 DNA reads as TGCGCCAGCAGCTCAGGGACAGGGTACGGACAGCCCCAGCATTTT. This sequence encodes CASSSGTGYGQPQHF.

The chain couples TRBV7-9 to TRBJ2-6; 11 bases are a match to TRBD1. The CDR3 extends over 18 amino acids. J lost 1 base, V lost 1 base, and 3 bases had no gene match. CDR1 SEHNR and CDR2 FQNEAQ come from the germline V gene (reference sequence). This CDR3 is CASSLGTGGLSGANVLTF. The CDR3 DNA sequence: TGTGCCAGCAGCTTAGGGACAGGGGGCTTATCTGGGGCCAACGTCCTGACTTTC.

This clonotype came up once. The V gene is TRBV20-1, the J gene TRBJ1-1; no reliable D call. The CDR3 totals 11 residues. V was trimmed by 5 bases and J by 4 bases, leaving 8 bases between them. Looked up from germline, CDR1 is DFQATT and CDR2 is SNEGSKA (reference sequence). The CDR3 nucleotides are TGCAGTGCTCTCAATGGCACTGAAGCTTTCTTT. Protein product: CSALNGTEAFF.